The rows below give T cell receptor beta chains drawn from one sample of a study of blood T cell repertoires in COVID-19. Assay: immunoSEQ multiplex PCR; the TCRdb copy retains only in-frame clones and omits some. The repertoire includes 70,000 to 95,000 clones, more than 80% of them detected once, and around 2.8% sits in the top ten. The source material was peripheral blood. The source is a man aged 50 to 60 with COVID-19, enrolled during active disease. Each CDR3 is given with its conserved first and last residue. A D gene is named only where the DNA matches it firmly. Size values are once, few and many counts, or a class for expanded clones, and some rows have none.

d_call,j_call,clone_size,v_call,cdr3_nt,cdr3_aa
NA,TRBJ2-3,NA,TRBV4-1,TGCGCCAGCAGCCAATTCGGGACTAGCACAGATACGCAGTATTTT,CASSQFGTSTDTQYF
TRBD1,TRBJ1-5,NA,TRBV5-1,TGCGCCAGCAGTCGGACAGGGCCCTTCAATCAGCCCCAGCATTTT,CASSRTGPFNQPQHF
TRBD1,TRBJ1-5,NA,TRBV6-5,TGTGCCAGCAGTATTGACAGGGATACTCAGCCCCAGCATTTT,CASSIDRDTQPQHF
NA,TRBJ1-1,medium-sized,TRBV3-1/TRBV3-2,TGTGCCAGCAGCCAAGTAGCCACCCGGAACACTGAAGCTTTCTTT,CASSQVATRNTEAFF
NA,TRBJ2-7,NA,TRBV5-1,TGCGCCAGCAGCTTGGACAGGGCCTCCTACGAGCAGTACTTC,CASSLDRASYEQYF
TRBD1,TRBJ1-2,NA,TRBV19,TGTGCCAGTAGGTACCGGGACAGGGGGCGGTCTGATGGCTACACCTTC,CASRYRDRGRSDGYTF
TRBD1,TRBJ2-7,NA,TRBV4-1,TGCGCCAGCAGCCTGACAGGGAATTCCTACGAGCAGTACTTC,CASSLTGNSYEQYF
NA,TRBJ2-5,NA,TRBV2,TGTGCCAGTGAGCTGGAGACCCAGTACTTC,CASELETQYF
TRBD2,TRBJ2-3,once,TRBV4-3,TGCGCCAGCAGCCAAGAACTAGCGGGGGGGACAGATACGCAGTATTTT,CASSQELAGGTDTQYF
NA,TRBJ1-2,NA,TRBV12-2,TGTGCAAGTCGCTTAGCGCTCATTAAAAAGCCCTATGGCTACACCTTC,CASRLALIKKPYGYTF
NA,TRBJ2-2,NA,TRBV9,TGTGCCAGCAGCGTAGTCAGATCCACCGGGGAGCTGTTTTTT,CASSVVRSTGELFF
TRBD1,TRBJ2-7,NA,TRBV6-5,TGTGCCAGCAGTTACTCCGACAGGGTGGAGAGGGAGCAGTACTTC,CASSYSDRVEREQYF
NA,TRBJ2-3,once,TRBV24-1,TGTGCCACCAGTGATTTTGAGGATACGCAGTATTTT,CATSDFEDTQYF
NA,TRBJ2-7,NA,TRBV7-2,TGTGCCAGCAGCGTGGGGCAGACCTACGAGCAGTACTTC,CASSVGQTYEQYF
NA,TRBJ1-1,NA,TRBV11-2,TGTGCCAGCAGCCAAGGGGGGGCCGAGACTGAAGCTTTCTTT,CASSQGGAETEAFF
NA,TRBJ2-7,NA,TRBV18,TGTGCCAGCTCATCGGACAGCCACTCCTACGAGCAGTACTTC,CASSSDSHSYEQYF
TRBD2,TRBJ2-4,NA,TRBV5-1,TGCGCCAGCAGCGCTAGCGGGGGGATGTCCAAAAACATTCAGTACTTC,CASSASGGMSKNIQYF
TRBD1,TRBJ1-2,NA,TRBV5-1,TGCGCCAGCAGCAGGGACAGGGAGAACTATGGCTACACCTTC,CASSRDRENYGYTF
TRBD1,TRBJ2-7,NA,TRBV7-3,TGTGCCAGCAGCTTAACAGGGGGCGCTTCTTACGAGCAGTACTTC,CASSLTGGASYEQYF
TRBD1,TRBJ1-2,NA,TRBV6-6,TGTGCCAGCAGTTACTCGATTGGGACAGTGCTCTATGGCTACACCTTC,CASSYSIGTVLYGYTF
TRBD1,TRBJ1-2,NA,TRBV6-5,TGTGCCAGCAGGGTGGGACAGGGCGAAGGCTACACCTTC,CASRVGQGEGYTF
TRBD2,TRBJ2-5,NA,TRBV2,TGTGCCAGCATTCAATTCGGACTAGCGGGTTTAGGCCAGGAGACCCAGTACTTC,CASIQFGLAGLGQETQYF
NA,TRBJ2-4,NA,TRBV19,TGTGCCAGTACCCCAAGGGGCAGGGCTGACAAAAACATTCAGTACTTC,CASTPRGRADKNIQYF
NA,TRBJ2-5,NA,TRBV5-1,TGCGCCAGCAGACAATACCCAGGGATTCAAGAGACCCAGTACTTC,CASRQYPGIQETQYF
NA,TRBJ2-2,NA,TRBV19,TGTGCCAGCACCTGGGAGTTTTCAGTTTTCCACACCGGGGAGCTGTTTTTT,CASTWEFSVFHTGELFF
TRBD1,TRBJ1-5,NA,TRBV19,TGTGCCAGTAGTAACTTCGGACAGGGTGATCAGCCCCAGCATTTT,CASSNFGQGDQPQHF
NA,TRBJ1-1,NA,TRBV3-1/TRBV3-2,TGTGCCAGCAGCCAAGTGTTATTAACAGGGACTGAAGCTTTCTTT,CASSQVLLTGTEAFF
NA,TRBJ2-4,once,TRBV11-2,TGTGCCAGCAGCCCACCGACGGGACACATAGCCAAAAACATTCAGTACTTC,CASSPPTGHIAKNIQYF
NA,TRBJ1-5,NA,TRBV7-9,TGTGCCAGCAGTCCGCAGGGGAGCCAGCCCCAGCATTTT,CASSPQGSQPQHF
NA,TRBJ2-7,NA,TRBV5-1,TGCGCCAGCAGCCCCGACGGGGGCTCCTACGAGCAGTACTTC,CASSPDGGSYEQYF
TRBD1,TRBJ2-1,NA,TRBV5-6,TGTGCCAGCAGCTTTGGGGACAGGGTAAGCTCCTACAATGAGCAGTTCTTC,CASSFGDRVSSYNEQFF
NA,TRBJ1-5,NA,TRBV5-1,TGCGCCAGCAGCTTGGCAGGGTATCAGCCCCAGCATTTT,CASSLAGYQPQHF
NA,TRBJ2-3,NA,TRBV20-1,TGCAGTGCGATACGGGTAGATACGCAGTATTTT,CSAIRVDTQYF
TRBD1,TRBJ2-7,NA,TRBV9,TGTGCCAGCAGCACGGGACAGTTCTCCTACGAGCAGTACTTC,CASSTGQFSYEQYF
NA,TRBJ1-6,few,TRBV6-5,TGTGCCAGCAGTTATGTGACACCGAATTCACCCCTCCACTTT,CASSYVTPNSPLHF
NA,TRBJ1-1,few,TRBV6-5,TGTGCCAGCAGGGTGAACATGAACACTGAAGCTTTCTTT,CASRVNMNTEAFF
NA,TRBJ1-5,few,TRBV28,TGTGCCAGCAGTTCTGACAGGAACAGAGAGCCCCAGCATTTT,CASSSDRNREPQHF
NA,TRBJ1-6,NA,TRBV19,TGTGCCAGTAGCCGCCCAACAGGGTACTCAAATTCACCCCTCCACTTT,CASSRPTGYSNSPLHF
TRBD2,TRBJ2-1,NA,TRBV10-3,TGTGCCATCAGCCCTCTACTAGCGGGGTTGGATGAGCAGTTCTTC,CAISPLLAGLDEQFF
NA,TRBJ2-6,NA,TRBV5-4,TGTGCCAGCAGCCTTCAGGGTTCCGGGGCCAACGTCCTGACTTTC,CASSLQGSGANVLTF
NA,TRBJ2-1,NA,TRBV7-2,TGTGCCAGCAGCAAAGGACAGATCAATGAGCAGTTCTTC,CASSKGQINEQFF
TRBD2,TRBJ2-1,NA,TRBV6-5,TGTGCCAGCAGTTACTCAGGCGGGGGGACCTACAATGAGCAGTTCTTC,CASSYSGGGTYNEQFF